The 14 T cell receptor beta chains listed next were all sequenced from one sample in a study of T cell changes during pregnancy in multiple sclerosis. Sequencing was performed with immunoSEQ multiplex PCR; in TCRdb, only in-frame clones are kept and a portion is missing. The top ten clones hold roughly 12% of a sample with roughly 16,000 clones, 88% of them seen once. Sample: CD8+ T cells from peripheral blood mononuclear cells, taken after pregnancy. Receptor source: a female donor in good health, enrolled as a control in a pregnancy study.

The chain recombines TRBV30 with TRBJ1-5; possible D gene TRBD1, 5 bases. CDR1 GTSNPN and CDR2 SVGIG come from the germline V gene (reference sequence). This CDR3 comprises 15 residues. Trimming took 8 bases from V and 3 from J, leaving 20 bases between them. For the CDR3, the DNA is TGTGCCAGACTGCTACCGGGACTTTTCAATCAGCCCCAGCATTTT. It codes for CARLLPGLFNQPQHF.

The chain carries TRBV5-1 and TRBJ2-7; 11 nucleotides match TRBD2. There are 14 residues in the CDR3. CDR1 SGHRS and CDR2 YFSETQ come from the germline V gene. V lost 2 bases, J lost 7 bases, and 5 bases stayed unmatched. CDR3 amino acids: CASSFWRLAGEQYF. For the CDR3, the DNA is TGCGCCAGCAGCTTCTGGAGACTAGCGGGGGAGCAGTACTTC.

The chain is built from TRBV5-4 and TRBJ2-1, with 9 bases lining up with TRBD1. CDR3 length equals 16 residues. Germline V gene lookup returns CDR1 SGHNT and CDR2 YYREEE (reference sequence). The trim removed 4 bases at V and 5 bases at J, leaving 10 bases unmatched. The CDR3 sequence: CASSSPGQGIDNEQFF. CDR3 bases: TGTGCCAGCAGCAGTCCAGGACAGGGGATCGACAATGAGCAGTTCTTC.

V and J are TRBV7-8 and TRBJ2-7, with TRBD2 identical over 10 bases. Germline assignment: CDR1 SGHVS and CDR2 FQNEAQ. The CDR3 runs to 13 residues. Losses at the gene ends were 5 bases for V and 5 bases for J; bases not matched to a gene: 3. CDR3 sequence (DNA): TGTGCCAGCAGCAAACTAGCGGGGAACGAGCAGTACTTC. This translates into CASSKLAGNEQYF.

This clone occurred once. The J gene is TRBJ1-1, the V gene TRBV18, with TRBD1 as a possible D gene (6 bases). CDR1 is KGHSH, CDR2 LQKENI, per germline. There are 12 residues in the CDR3. The germline V and J ends were trimmed by 8 bases and 2 bases, with 9 bases remaining between them. The CDR3 reads CASQGSNTEAFF. The CDR3 nucleotides read TGTGCCAGCCAGGGGTCCAACACTGAAGCTTTCTTT.

The J gene is TRBJ2-1, the V gene TRBV6-5; 7 bases map to TRBD2. CDR3 length: 12 amino acids. Germline values: CDR1 MNHEY, CDR2 SVGAGI. J gave up 9 bases and V 5 bases, and 4 bases lay outside the gene matches. CDR3 residues: CASSLGRGEQFF. CDR3 sequence (DNA): TGTGCCAGCAGTCTAGGGAGGGGTGAGCAGTTCTTC.

The V and J genes are TRBV6-4 and TRBJ2-7; D call uncertain. This CDR3 is built from 13 residues. V was clipped by 2 bases and J by 5 bases, with 10 bases between them. The germline V gene encodes CDR1 MRHNA and CDR2 SNTAGT. The CDR3 reads CASSDGASNEQYF. DNA for the CDR3: TGTGCCAGCAGTGACGGTGCCAGTAACGAGCAGTACTTC.

This chain links TRBV9 with TRBJ2-1, with 7 positions matching TRBD2. The CDR3 is 19 amino acids. V dropped 3 bases and J dropped 0; count of bases not matched to a gene: 15. CDR1 is SGDLS and CDR2 is YYNGEE in the germline V gene. For the CDR3, the DNA is TGTGCCAGCAGCGGGACCTGGGGGGAGGGCCGCGGCTCCTACAATGAGCAGTTCTTC. It specifies CASSGTWGEGRGSYNEQFF.

J is TRBJ1-1 and V is TRBV11-2, with 7 bases aligning to TRBD1. The germline V gene encodes CDR1 SGHAT and CDR2 FQNNGV. The ends lost 5 bases at V and 2 bases at J; junction bases unmatched: 11. The CDR3 is 16 amino acids. The DNA of the CDR3 is TGTGCCAGCAGCCAGGGCAGGGGGTTTGGTAACACTGAAGCTTTCTTT. It translates to CASSQGRGFGNTEAFF.

V gene TRBV19 combines with J gene TRBJ2-7; 9 bases map to TRBD1. CDR1 and CDR2 (germline): LNHDA, SQIVND (reference sequence). V was clipped by 4 bases and J by 0 bases; unmatched bases: 4. This CDR3 region has 15 residues. The CDR3 coding sequence is TGTGCCAGTAGTACTGGACAGGGGTTCTCCTACGAGCAGTACTTC. This gives the protein CASSTGQGFSYEQYF.

This clone appeared a few times. J is TRBJ2-1 and V is TRBV10-3; TRBD2 aligns across 10 bases. Germline V CDR1 and CDR2: ENHRY, SYGVKD. This CDR3 spans 14 amino acids. V was pared by 10 bases and J by 6 bases, with 9 bases of the junction left unmatched. CDR3 nucleotides: TGTGCCACAGTGGCGGCTAGCGGGGGCAATGAGCAGTTCTTC. Translated, it gives CATVAASGGNEQFF.

The chain links TRBV6-4 to TRBJ2-2; D is perhaps TRBD2 (6 bases). V was clipped by 3 bases and J by 11 bases, with 22 bases between them. CDR1 and CDR2 from the germline V gene are MRHNA and SNTAGT. The CDR3 is made up of 16 amino acids. The CDR3 DNA reads as TGTGCCAGCAGTGAAGGGGTCACCGGGGGTGAGGTCGAGCTGTTTTTT. Translated, it gives CASSEGVTGGEVELFF.

The chain has TRBV6-1 and TRBJ2-3; no clear D gene. Germline CDR1 reads MNHNS; CDR2 reads SASEGT. The CDR3 has 15 amino acids. V was cut by 7 bases and J by 0 bases, with 14 bases left in between. The CDR3 region has the DNA TGTGCCAGCAATGGCAAAAGCGCGAGCACAGATACGCAGTATTTT. Its translation: CASNGKSASTDTQYF.

The chain combines TRBV27 with TRBJ1-6; D is unresolved. Germline V CDR1 and CDR2: MNHEY, SMNVEV (reference sequence). V was clipped by 2 bases and J by 6 bases, with 2 bases between them. This CDR3 contains 12 residues. The CDR3 loop reads CASSLRNSPLHF. CDR3 in DNA: TGTGCCAGCAGTTTACGTAATTCACCCCTCCACTTT.